The sequence of this TCR beta chain was determined in a study of blood T cell repertoires in COVID-19. In the study overall: Nucleic acid was either cDNA or gDNA, and it came from T cells, B-cell-depleted T cells, or PBMCs.

Of note for this clone: Other nucleotide sequences in the sample specify the same CDR3.

This CDR3 is 15 amino acids long. Germline V CDR1 and CDR2: LNHNV, YYDKDF (reference sequence). V lost 0 bases, J lost 4 bases, and 12 bases lay in between. As handled by the study authors: Quantification of nucleated cells was approximated via reference gene primer amplification. The repertoire was sequenced with immunoSEQ multiplex PCR; TCRdb's copy has only in-frame clones and lacks some. V and J calls and clone size are as listed in that table; D and trimming were resolved from the DNA. This table has some 240,000 clones, 75% to 85% appearing once. The sequence came from a woman aged 40 to 55 who had recovered from COVID-19. This sequence joins TRBV15 and TRBJ1-2; D perhaps matches TRBD1 (5 bases). Input material: peripheral blood. The CDR3 region has the DNA TGTGCCACCAGCAGAGAGACGGGGGGAGTCTATGGCTACACCTTC. It specifies CATSRETGGVYGYTF.